The T cell receptor (beta chain) described here comes from a study of Ad26.COV2.S vaccination and SARS-CoV-2 variants (dated by TCRdb to 2020 to 2022). With respect to the entire study: Donors in the vaccine arm were drawn from COV1001, a multicentre, randomized, double-blind, placebo-controlled phase I-IIa trial testing Ad26.COV2.S in healthy adults. Sequencing of the TCRbeta repertoire served to evaluate the specificity and breadth of SARS-CoV-2-reactive T cell receptors following Ad26.COV2.S vaccination. Ad26.COV2.S was given intramuscularly at 5x10^10 or 1x10^11 viral particles, as a single shot or as two shots 56 days apart. A total of 32 samples were included in the TCR-sequenced set, comprising roughly 19 Ad26.COV2.S vaccine recipients, 5 placebo recipients and 8 SARS-CoV-2 convalescent individuals. Investigators did not know the trial group allocation while performing experiments and assessing outcomes. Trial participants were randomized into five groups of five, in which low-dose or high-dose Ad26.COV2.S was given once or twice, or placebo was given on both occasions. General conclusions and limits of the study: Comparable non-spike TCR breadth was observed between vaccine and placebo recipients, consistent with only spike being contained in the vaccine. Substantial breadth of spike-specific CD8+ and CD4+ T cell responses was reported after vaccination. Comparing responses between vaccine doses or regimens was not something the study was powered to do. The authors noted that total T cell responses may have been underestimated by the TCR breadth and depth analyses. Higher spike-specific TCR breadth was observed in Ad26.COV2.S recipients than in placebo recipients (P = 0.0014).

Taken with the paper, the label for treatment or condition translates to: roughly 19 received Ad26.COV2.S at low or high dose, single or two shots; several received placebo; per-sample allocation not given. For vaccine and placebo recipients, the sequenced repertoires came from samples collected on day 63 after the first injection. Cohort 1b enrolled around 23 adults aged 18-55 years at a single site in Boston, USA, between 29 July and 7 August 2020. Ad26.COV2.S was a replication-incompetent adenovirus type 26 vector that expressed a prefusion-stabilized SARS-CoV-2 spike protein derived from the original Wuhan strain. As regards this clone: The antigen it binds to is not known. No much larger clone is present one base from it, and per-base qualities are unavailable.

Via the germline V gene, CDR1 is SGHAT and CDR2 FQNNGV. At the junction V is shortened by 5 bases and J by 4 bases; bases outside the gene matches: 6. Reading from cysteine to phenylalanine, the CDR3 counts 15 amino acids. CDR3 DNA only is kept here, 45 bases in frame from base 1. TCRbeta CDR3 regions were sequenced with the immunoSEQ Assay. After extraction, genomic DNA underwent amplification by bias-controlled multiplex PCR, followed by high-throughput sequencing. The authors' pipeline ran thus. To quantify the absolute abundance of each unique TCRbeta CDR3 region, sequences were collapsed and filtered. Usable DNA was measured by amplifying reference genes present in all nucleated cells, and TCRbeta template counts were normalized to that usable DNA to estimate T cell fraction. Repertoire TCRs were annotated as SARS-CoV-2-specific by exact matching of V gene, CDR3 amino acid sequence and J gene to a known reactive TCR set. The reference SARS-CoV-2 TCR set came from MIRA and was filtered for enrichment in COVID-19-positive ImmuneCODE repertoires, removing public or cross-reactive TCRs. Using the MIRA antigens, annotated TCRs were further analysed by specific ORF or by position within an ORF. Depth was the summed frequency of annotated unique rearrangements, while breadth was defined as annotated unique rearrangements over total unique productive rearrangements. TCR breadth was compared between groups using two-sided Wilcoxon rank-sum tests. What TCRdb holds here is the immuneACCESS table cut down to in-frame rearrangements. Part of the clones is not present; checked against another copy, under half of the missing clones reflect an unresolved V gene, and the others are unexplained. V, J and clone size derive from that table, while D and trimming were established from the DNA sequence. The sample has some 500,000 clones on record, roughly 89% of them singletons. The ten top clones hold 2.5% to 3% of the sample.

The source of this sequence is a person between 18 and 65 years old who received the Ad26.COV2.S COVID-19 vaccine or a placebo. This sample comprised peripheral blood, obtained in a trial of Ad26.COV2.S vaccine versus placebo. The rearrangement combines TRBV11-2 with TRBJ2-1; 9 nucleotides in the junction match TRBD2. At the DNA level, the sequence is TGTGCCAGCAGCCCTCGTCTAGCGGGGTACAATGAGCAGTTCTTC. Protein translation: CASSPRLAGYNEQFF.